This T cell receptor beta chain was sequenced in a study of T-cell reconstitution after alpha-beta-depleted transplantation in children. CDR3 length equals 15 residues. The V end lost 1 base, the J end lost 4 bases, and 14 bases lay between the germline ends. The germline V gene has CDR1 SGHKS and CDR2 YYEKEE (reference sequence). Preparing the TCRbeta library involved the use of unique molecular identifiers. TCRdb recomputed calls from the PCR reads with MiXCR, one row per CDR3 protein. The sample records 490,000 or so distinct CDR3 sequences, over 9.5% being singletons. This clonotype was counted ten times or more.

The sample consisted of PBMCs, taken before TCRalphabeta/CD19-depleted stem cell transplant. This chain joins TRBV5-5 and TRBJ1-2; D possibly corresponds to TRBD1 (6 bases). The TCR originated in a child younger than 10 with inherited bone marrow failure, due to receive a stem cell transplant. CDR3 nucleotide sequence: TGTGCCAGCAGCTTGAGGCAGGGGCCCTTCTATGGCTACACCTTC. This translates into CASSLRQGPFYGYTF.